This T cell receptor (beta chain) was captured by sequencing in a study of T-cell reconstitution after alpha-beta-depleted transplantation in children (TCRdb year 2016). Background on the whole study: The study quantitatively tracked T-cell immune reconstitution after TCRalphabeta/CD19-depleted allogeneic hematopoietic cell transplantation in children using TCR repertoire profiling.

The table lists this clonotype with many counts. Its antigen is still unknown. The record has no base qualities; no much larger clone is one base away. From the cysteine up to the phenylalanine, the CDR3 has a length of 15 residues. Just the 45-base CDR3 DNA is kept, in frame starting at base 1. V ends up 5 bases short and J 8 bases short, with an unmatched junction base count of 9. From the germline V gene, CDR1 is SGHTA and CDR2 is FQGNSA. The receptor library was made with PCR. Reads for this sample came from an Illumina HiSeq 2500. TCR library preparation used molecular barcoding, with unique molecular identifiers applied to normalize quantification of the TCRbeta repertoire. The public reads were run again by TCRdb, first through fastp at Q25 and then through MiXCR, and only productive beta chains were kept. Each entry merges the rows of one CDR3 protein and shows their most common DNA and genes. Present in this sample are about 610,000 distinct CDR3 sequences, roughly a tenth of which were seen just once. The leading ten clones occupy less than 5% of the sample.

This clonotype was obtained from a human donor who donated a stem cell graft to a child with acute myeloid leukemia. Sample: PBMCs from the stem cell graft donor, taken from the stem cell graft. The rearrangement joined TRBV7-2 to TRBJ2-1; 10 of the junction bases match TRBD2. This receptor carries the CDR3 CASSPKAGGPYEQFF. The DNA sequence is TGTGCCAGCAGCCCAAAAGCGGGAGGGCCGTATGAGCAGTTCTTC.